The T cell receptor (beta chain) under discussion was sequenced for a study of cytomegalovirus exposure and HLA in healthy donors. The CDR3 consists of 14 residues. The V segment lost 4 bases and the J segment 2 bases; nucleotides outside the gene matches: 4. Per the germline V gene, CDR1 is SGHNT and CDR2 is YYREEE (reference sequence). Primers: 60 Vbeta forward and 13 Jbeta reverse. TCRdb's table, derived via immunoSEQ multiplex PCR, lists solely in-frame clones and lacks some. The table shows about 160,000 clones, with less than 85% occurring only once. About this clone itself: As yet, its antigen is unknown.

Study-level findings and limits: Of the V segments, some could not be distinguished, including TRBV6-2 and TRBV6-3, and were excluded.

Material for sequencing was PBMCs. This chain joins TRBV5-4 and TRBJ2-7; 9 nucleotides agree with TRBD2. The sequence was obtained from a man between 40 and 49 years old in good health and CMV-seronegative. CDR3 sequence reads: CASSLTSGAYEQYF. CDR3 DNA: TGTGCCAGCAGCCTGACTAGCGGCGCCTACGAGCAGTACTTC.